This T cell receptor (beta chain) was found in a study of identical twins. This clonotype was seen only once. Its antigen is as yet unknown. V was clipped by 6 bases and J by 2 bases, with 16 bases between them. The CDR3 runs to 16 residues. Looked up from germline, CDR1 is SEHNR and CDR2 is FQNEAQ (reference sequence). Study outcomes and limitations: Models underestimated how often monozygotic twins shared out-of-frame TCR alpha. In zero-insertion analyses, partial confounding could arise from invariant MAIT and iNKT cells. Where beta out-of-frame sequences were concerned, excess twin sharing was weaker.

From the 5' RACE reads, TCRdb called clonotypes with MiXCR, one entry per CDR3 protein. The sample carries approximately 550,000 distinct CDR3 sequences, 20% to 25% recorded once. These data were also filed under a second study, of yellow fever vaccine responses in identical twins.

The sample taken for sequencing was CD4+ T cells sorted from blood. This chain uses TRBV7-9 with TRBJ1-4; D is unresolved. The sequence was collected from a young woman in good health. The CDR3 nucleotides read TGTGCCAGCAGTCCGAGTGGTCTGGCGACTAATGAAAAACTGTTTTTT. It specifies CASSPSGLATNEKLFF.